This entry concerns a single T cell receptor (beta chain). TCRdb keeps only in-frame clones here, not all; method: immunoSEQ multiplex PCR. This table has about 69,000 clones, approximately 89% appearing once. This entry is derived from a study of blood T cell repertoires in COVID-19. Across the whole study: Some COVID-19 samples were acute and others convalescent; all came from the United States, Italy and Spain. Sources were T cells, B-cell-depleted T cells, or PBMCs; the material itself was cDNA or gDNA.

Trimming took 5 bases from V and 2 from J; bases not matched to a gene: 5. CDR3 length: 14 residues. CDR1 is WNHNN and CDR2 is SYGVQD in the germline V gene (reference sequence). The receptor's source is a woman aged 55-69 years with active COVID-19. V gene TRBV10-1 combines with J gene TRBJ2-5; TRBD1 aligns across 7 bases. Sequenced sample: peripheral blood. The CDR3 here is CASSTGTAQETQYF. The CDR3 DNA follows: TGCGCCAGCAGTACTGGGACAGCGCAAGAGACCCAGTACTTC.